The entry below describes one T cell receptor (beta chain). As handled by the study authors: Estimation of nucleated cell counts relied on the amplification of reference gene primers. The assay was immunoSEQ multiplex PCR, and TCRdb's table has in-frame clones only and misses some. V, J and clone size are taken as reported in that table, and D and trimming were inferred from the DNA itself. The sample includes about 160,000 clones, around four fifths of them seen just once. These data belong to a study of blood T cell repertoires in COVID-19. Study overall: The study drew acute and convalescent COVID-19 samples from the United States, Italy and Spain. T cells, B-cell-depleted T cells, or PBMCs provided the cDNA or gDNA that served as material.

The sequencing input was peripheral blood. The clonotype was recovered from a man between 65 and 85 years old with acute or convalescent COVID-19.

The DNA of the CDR3 is TGTGCCAGCAGCTCTCGAGGGCAGGCTGGAAACACCATATATTTT. It encodes CASSSRGQAGNTIYF. The chain recombines TRBV6-6 with TRBJ1-3, with D hard to call. The CDR3 extends over 15 amino acids. Germline-derived CDR1 and CDR2 are MNHNY and SVGAGI (reference sequence). Trimming cost V 6 bases and J 2 bases, with 14 bases left between them.